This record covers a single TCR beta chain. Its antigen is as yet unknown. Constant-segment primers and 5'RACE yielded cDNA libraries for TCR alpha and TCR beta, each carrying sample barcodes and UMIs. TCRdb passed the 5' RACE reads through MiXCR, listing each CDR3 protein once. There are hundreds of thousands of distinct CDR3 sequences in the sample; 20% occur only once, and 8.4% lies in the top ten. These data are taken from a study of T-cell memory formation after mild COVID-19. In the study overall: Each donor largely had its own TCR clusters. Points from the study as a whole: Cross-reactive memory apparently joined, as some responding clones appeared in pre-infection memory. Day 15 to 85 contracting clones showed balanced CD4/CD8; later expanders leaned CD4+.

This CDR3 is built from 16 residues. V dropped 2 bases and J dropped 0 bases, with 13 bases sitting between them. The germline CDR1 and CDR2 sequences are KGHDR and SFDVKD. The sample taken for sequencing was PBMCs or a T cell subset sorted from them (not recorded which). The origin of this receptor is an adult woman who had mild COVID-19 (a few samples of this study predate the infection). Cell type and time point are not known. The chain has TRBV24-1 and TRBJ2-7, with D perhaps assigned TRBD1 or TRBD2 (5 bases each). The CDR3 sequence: CATSDSRVGPSYEQYF. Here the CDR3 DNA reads TGTGCCACCAGTGATTCACGGGTGGGACCCTCCTACGAGCAGTACTTC.